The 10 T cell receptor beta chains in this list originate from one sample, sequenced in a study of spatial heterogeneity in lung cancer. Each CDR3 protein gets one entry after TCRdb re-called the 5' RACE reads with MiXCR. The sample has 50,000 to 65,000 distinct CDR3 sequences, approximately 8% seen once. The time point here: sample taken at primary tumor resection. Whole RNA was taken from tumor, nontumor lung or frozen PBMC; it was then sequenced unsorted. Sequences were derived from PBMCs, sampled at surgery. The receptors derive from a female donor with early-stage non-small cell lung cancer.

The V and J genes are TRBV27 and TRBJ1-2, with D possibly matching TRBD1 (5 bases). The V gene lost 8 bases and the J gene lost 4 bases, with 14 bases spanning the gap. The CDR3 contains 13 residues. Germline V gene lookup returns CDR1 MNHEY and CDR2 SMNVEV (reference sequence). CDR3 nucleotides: TGTGCCAGCGGCACCGGGACGGCCTATGGCTACACCTTC. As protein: CASGTGTAYGYTF.

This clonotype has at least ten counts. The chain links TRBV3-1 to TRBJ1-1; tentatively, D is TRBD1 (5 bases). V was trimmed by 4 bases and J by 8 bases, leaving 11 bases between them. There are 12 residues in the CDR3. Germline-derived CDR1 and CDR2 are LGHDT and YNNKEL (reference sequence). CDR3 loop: CASSRKGVEAFF. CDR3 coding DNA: TGTGCCAGCAGCCGAAAAGGGGTGGAAGCTTTCTTT.

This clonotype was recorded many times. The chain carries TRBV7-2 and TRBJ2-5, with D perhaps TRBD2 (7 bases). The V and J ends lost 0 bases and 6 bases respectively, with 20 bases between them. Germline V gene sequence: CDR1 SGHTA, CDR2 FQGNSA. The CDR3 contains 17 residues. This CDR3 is CASSLARDSSRGQTQYF. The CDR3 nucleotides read TGTGCCAGCAGCTTAGCGCGGGACTCCTCGCGGGGGCAGACCCAGTACTTC.

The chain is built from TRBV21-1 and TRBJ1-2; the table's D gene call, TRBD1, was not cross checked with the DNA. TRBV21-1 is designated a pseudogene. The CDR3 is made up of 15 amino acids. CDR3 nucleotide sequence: TGTGCCAGCAGCAAAGCATCCGGACAGAGTCATGGCTACACCTTC. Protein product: CASSKASGQSHGYTF.

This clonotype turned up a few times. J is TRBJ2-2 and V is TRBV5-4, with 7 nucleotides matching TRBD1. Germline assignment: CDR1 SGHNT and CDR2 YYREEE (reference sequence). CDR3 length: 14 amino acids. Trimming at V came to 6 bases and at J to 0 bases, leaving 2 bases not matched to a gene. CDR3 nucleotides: TGTGCCAGCACTCAGGGGGCGAACACCGGGGAGCTGTTTTTT. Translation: CASTQGANTGELFF.

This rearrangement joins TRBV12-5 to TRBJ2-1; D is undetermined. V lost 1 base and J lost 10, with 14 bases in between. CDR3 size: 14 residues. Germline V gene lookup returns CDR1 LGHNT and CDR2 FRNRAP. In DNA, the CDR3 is TGTGCTAGTGGTTTGGACATGGGTCTACACGAGCAGTTCTTC. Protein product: CASGLDMGLHEQFF.

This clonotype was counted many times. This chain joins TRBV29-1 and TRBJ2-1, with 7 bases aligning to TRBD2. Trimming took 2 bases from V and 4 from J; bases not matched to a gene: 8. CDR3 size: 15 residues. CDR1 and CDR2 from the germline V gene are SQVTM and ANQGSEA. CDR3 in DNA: TGCAGCGTTGAACTGGGGCTAGCGGAGTACAATGAGCAGTTCTTC. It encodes CSVELGLAEYNEQFF.

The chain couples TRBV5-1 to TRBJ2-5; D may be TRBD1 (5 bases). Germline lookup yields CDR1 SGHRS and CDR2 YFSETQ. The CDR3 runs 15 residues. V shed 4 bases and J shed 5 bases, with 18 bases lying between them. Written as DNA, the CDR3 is TGCGCCAGCAGCCCACTGGACACCAAGGAGGAGACCCAGTACTTC. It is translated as CASSPLDTKEETQYF.

CDR3 region: CASSDTGPISGNTIYF. The CDR3 nucleotides read TGTGCCAGCAGCGACACAGGGCCGATCTCTGGAAACACCATATATTTT. The V call is TRBV9, the J call TRBJ1-3; tentative D call: TRBD1 (6 bases). Germline-derived CDR1 and CDR2 are SGDLS and YYNGEE. V dropped 3 bases and J dropped 0 bases, with 13 bases sitting between them. The CDR3 is 16 amino acids.

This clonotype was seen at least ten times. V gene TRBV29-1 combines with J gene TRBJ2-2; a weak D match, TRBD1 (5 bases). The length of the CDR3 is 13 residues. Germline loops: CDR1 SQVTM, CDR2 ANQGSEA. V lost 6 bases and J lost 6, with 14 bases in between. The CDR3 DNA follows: TGCAGCGTCCAGGGCCCGACATCCGGGGAGCTGTTTTTT. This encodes CSVQGPTSGELFF.